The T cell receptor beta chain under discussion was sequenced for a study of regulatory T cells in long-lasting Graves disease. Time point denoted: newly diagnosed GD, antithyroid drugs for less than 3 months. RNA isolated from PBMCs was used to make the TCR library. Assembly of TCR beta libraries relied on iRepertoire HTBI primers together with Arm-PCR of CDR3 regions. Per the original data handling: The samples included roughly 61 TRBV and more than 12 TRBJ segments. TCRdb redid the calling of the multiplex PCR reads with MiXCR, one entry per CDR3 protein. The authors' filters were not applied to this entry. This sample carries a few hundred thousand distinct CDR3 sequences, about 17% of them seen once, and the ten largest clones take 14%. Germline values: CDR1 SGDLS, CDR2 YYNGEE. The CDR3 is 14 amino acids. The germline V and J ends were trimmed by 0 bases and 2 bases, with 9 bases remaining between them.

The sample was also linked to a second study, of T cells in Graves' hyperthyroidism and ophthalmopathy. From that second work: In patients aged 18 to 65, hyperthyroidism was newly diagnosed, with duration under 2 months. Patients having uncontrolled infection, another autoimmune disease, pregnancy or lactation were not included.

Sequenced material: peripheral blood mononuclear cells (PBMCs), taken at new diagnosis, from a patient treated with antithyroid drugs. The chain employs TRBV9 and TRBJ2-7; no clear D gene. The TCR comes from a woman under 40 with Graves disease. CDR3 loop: CASSVGEAPYEQYF. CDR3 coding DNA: TGTGCCAGCAGCGTAGGCGAGGCCCCCTACGAGCAGTACTTC. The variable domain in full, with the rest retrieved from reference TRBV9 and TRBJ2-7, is DSGVTQTPKHLITATGQRVTLRCSPRSGDLSVYWYQQSLDQGLQFLIQYYNGEERAKGNILERFSAQQFPDLHSELNLSSLELGDSALYFCASSVGEAPYEQYFGPGTRLTVT.